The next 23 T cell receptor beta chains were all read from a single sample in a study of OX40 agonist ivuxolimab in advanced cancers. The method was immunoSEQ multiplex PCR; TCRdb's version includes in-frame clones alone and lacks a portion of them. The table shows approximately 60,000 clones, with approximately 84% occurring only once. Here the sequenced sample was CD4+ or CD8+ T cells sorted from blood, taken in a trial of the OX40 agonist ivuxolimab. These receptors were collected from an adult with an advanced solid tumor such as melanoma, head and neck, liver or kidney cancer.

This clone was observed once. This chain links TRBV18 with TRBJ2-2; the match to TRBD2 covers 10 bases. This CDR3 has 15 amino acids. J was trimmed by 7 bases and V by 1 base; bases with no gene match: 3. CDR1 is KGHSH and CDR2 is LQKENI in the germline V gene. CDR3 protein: CASSPRTSGGGELFF. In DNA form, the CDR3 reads TGTGCCAGCTCACCACGGACTAGCGGCGGCGGGGAGCTGTTTTTT.

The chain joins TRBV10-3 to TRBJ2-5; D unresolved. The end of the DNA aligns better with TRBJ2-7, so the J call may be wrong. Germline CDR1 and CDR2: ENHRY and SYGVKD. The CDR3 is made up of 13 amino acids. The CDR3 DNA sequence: TGTGCCATCAGTAAGACGGAACTTTACGAGCAGTACTTC. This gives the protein CAISKTELYEQYF.

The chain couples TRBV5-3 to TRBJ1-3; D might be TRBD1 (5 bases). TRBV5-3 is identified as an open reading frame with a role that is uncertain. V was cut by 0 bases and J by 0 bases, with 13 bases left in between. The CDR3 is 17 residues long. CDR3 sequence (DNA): TGTGCCAGAAGCTTGGAAGGAGGGGTCCACTCTGGAAACACCATATATTTT. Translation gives CARSLEGGVHSGNTIYF.

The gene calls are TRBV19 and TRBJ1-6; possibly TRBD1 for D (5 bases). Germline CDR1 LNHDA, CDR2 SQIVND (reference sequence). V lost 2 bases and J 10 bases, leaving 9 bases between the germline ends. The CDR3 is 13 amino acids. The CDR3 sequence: CASSISGESPLHF. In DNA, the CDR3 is TGTGCCAGTAGTATATCGGGGGAATCACCCCTCCACTTT.

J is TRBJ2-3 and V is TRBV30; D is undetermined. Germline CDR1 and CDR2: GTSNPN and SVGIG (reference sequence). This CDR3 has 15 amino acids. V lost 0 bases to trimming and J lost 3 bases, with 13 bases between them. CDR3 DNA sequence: TGTGCCTGGAGTGTGGTAGGGTTCAAGACAGATACGCAGTATTTT. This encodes CAWSVVGFKTDTQYF.

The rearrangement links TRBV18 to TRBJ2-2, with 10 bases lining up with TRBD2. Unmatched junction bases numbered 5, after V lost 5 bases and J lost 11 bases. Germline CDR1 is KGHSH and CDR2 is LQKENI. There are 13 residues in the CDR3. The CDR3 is CASSVAGGSELFF. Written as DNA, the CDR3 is TGTGCCAGCTCAGTAGCGGGAGGAAGCGAGCTGTTTTTT.

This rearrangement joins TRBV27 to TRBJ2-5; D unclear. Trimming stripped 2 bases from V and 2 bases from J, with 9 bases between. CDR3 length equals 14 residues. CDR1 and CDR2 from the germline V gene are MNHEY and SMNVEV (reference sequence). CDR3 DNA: TGTGCCAGCAGTTTAGGGCAGTTTCAAGAGACCCAGTACTTC. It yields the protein CASSLGQFQETQYF.

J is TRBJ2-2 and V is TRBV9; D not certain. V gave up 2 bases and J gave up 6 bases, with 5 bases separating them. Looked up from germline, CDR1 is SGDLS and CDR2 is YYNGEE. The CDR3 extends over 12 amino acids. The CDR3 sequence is CASSVGSGELFF. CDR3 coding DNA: TGTGCCAGCAGCGTTGGGTCCGGGGAGCTGTTTTTT.

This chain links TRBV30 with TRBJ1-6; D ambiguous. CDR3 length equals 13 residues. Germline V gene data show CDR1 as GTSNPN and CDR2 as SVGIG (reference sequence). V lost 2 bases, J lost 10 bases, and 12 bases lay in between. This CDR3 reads CAWSRIGSSPLHF. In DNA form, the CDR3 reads TGTGCCTGGAGTAGAATAGGGTCCTCACCCCTCCACTTT.

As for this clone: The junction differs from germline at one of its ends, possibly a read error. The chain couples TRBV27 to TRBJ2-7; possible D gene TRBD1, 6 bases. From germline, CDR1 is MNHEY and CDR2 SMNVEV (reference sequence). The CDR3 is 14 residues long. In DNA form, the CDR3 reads TGTGCCAGCAGTTTCCGGGACAACAACTACGAGCAGTGCTTC. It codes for CASSFRDNNYEQCF.

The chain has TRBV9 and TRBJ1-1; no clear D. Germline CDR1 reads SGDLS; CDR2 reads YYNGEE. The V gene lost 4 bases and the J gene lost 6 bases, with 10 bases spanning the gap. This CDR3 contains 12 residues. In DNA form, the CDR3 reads TGTGCCAGCAGCCTGAATGGTGCTGAAGCTTTCTTT. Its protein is CASSLNGAEAFF.

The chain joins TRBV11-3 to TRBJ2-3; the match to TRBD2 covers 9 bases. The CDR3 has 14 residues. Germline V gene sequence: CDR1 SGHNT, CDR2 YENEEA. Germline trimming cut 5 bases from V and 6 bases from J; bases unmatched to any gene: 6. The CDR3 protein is CASSLGTSRDTQYF. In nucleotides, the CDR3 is TGTGCCAGCAGCCTGGGGACTAGCCGGGATACGCAGTATTTT.

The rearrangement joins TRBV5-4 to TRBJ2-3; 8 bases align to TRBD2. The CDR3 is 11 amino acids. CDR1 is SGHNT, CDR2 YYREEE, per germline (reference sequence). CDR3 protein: CCGGLGDTQYF. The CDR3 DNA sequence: TGTTGCGGGGGGCTTGGGGATACGCAGTATTTT.

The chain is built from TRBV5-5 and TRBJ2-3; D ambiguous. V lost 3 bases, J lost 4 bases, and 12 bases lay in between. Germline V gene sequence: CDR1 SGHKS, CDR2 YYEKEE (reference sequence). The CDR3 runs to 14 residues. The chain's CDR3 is CASSSANQADTQYF. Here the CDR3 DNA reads TGTGCCAGCAGCTCGGCGAATCAAGCAGATACGCAGTATTTT. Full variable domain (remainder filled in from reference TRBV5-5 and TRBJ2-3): DAGVTQSPTHLIKTRGQQVTLRCSPISGHKSVSWYQQVLGQGPQFIFQYYEKEERGRGNFPDRFSARQFPNYSSELNVNALLLGDSALYLCASSSANQADTQYFGPGTRLTVL.

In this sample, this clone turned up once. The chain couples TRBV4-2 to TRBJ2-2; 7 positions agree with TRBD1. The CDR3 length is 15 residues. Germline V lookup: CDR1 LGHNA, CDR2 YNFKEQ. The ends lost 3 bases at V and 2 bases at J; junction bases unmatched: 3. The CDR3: CASSHRDRNTGELFF. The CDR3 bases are TGTGCCAGCAGCCACCGGGACAGAAACACCGGGGAGCTGTTTTTT.

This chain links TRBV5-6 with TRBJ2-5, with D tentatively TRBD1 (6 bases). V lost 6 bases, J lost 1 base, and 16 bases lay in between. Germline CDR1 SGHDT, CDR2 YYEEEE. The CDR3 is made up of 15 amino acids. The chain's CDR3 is CASITRGSTQETQYF. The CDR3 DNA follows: TGTGCCAGCATTACGAGGGGGTCCACCCAAGAGACCCAGTACTTC.

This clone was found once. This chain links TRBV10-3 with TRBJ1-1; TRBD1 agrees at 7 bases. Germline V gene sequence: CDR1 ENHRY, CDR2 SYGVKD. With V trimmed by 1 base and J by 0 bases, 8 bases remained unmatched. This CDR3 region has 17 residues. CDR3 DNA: TGTGCCATCAGTGAGTTGTGGCGGGGACAGCTGAACACTGAAGCTTTCTTT. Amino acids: CAISELWRGQLNTEAFF.

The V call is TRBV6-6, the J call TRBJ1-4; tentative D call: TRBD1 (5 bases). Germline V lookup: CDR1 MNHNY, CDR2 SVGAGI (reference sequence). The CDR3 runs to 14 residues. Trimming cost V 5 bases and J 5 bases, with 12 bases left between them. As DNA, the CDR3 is TGTGCCAGCAGTCGGGGGACGTCAAATGAAAAACTGTTTTTT. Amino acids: CASSRGTSNEKLFF.

The CDR3 here is CASSQVGTNTEAFF. As DNA, the CDR3 is TGTGCCAGCAGCCAAGTAGGGACCAACACTGAAGCTTTCTTT. This chain uses TRBV4-2 with TRBJ1-1; weak D call: TRBD1 (5 bases). Germline CDR1 is LGHNA and CDR2 is YNFKEQ. Trimming left V 1 base short and J 2 bases short, with 8 bases between. This CDR3 region has 14 residues.

Here the CDR3 DNA reads TGTGCCAGCAGCAGGCCGGCCGGGGAGCTGTTTTTT. Its translation is CASSRPAGELFF. The chain links TRBV7-2 to TRBJ2-2; D unresolved. V gave up 5 bases and J gave up 6 bases, with 7 bases separating them. This CDR3 has 12 residues. Germline CDR1 and CDR2: SGHTA and FQGNSA.

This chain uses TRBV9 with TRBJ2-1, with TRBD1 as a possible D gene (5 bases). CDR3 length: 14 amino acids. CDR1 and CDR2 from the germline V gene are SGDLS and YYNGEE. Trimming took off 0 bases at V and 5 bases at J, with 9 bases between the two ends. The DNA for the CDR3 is TGTGCCAGCAGCGTAGGCCCCAGGGACAATGAGCAGTTCTTC. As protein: CASSVGPRDNEQFF.

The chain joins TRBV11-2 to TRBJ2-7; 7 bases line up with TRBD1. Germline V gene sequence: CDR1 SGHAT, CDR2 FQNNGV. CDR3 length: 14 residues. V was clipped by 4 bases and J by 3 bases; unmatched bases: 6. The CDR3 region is CASSSNRGHYEQYF. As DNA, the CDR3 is TGTGCCAGCAGCTCAAACAGGGGCCACTACGAGCAGTACTTC.

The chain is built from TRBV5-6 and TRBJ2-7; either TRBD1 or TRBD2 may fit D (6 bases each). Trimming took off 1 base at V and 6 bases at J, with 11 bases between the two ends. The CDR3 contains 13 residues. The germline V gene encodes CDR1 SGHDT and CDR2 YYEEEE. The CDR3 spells CASSLRGRSEQYF. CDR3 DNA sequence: TGTGCCAGCAGCTTGCGGGGGCGCAGCGAGCAGTACTTC.